Sequencing of this TCR beta chain was carried out in a study of cytomegalovirus exposure and HLA in healthy donors. The CDR3 extends over 15 amino acids. Germline V gene data show CDR1 as LNHNV and CDR2 as YYDKDF (reference sequence). The ends were cut back, 7 bases at V and 0 bases at J, with 10 bases in the middle. This PCR relied on a set of 60 Vbeta primers and 13 Jbeta primers. Sequencing was performed with immunoSEQ multiplex PCR; in TCRdb, only in-frame clones are kept and a portion is missing. The table records 280,000 or so clones, about 90% of them present only once. The sequencing sample was made of PBMCs. This rearrangement joins TRBV15 to TRBJ2-6, with no clear D. The origin of this receptor is a young woman in good health and CMV-seronegative. The chain's CDR3 is CATNQEASGANVLTF. CDR3 bases: TGTGCCACCAACCAGGAAGCCTCTGGGGCCAACGTCCTGACTTTC.